The entry that follows covers one T cell receptor (beta chain) sequence. What it binds is unknown. The record originates from a study of cytomegalovirus exposure and HLA in healthy donors. In the PCR, 60 Vbeta and 13 Jbeta primers were used. TCRdb keeps only in-frame clones here, not all; method: immunoSEQ multiplex PCR. This sample's table has under 200,000 clones. In nominal health when sampled, donors likely had unrecorded immune exposures nonetheless. General study findings and limits: Investigators reported 150 to 200 TCR beta chains as tied to cytomegalovirus.

The CDR3 is made up of 14 amino acids. Trimming shortened V by 0 bases and J by 12 bases, and 18 bases separated the two germline ends. Germline V gives CDR1 SQVTM, CDR2 ANQGSEA. Sequenced: PBMCs. The chain carries TRBV29-1 and TRBJ2-4; possibly TRBD2 for D (6 bases). The sequence was collected from a man between 25 and 39 years old in good health and CMV-seronegative. In DNA form, the CDR3 reads TGCAGCGTTGAAGAAGGGACTCGACAGCGGAGTCAGTACTTC. It is translated as CSVEEGTRQRSQYF.